This T cell receptor beta chain was sequenced for a study of identical twins. The study, taken as a whole, reports: Excess sharing between twins was weaker in beta out-of-frame sequences. The presence of invariant MAIT and iNKT cells could partly confound analyses of zero-insertion sequences.

The CDR3 totals 13 residues. The V gene lost 3 bases and the J gene lost 4 bases, with 8 bases spanning the gap. CDR1 and CDR2 (germline): KGHDR, SFDVKD. A single record per CDR3 protein comes from TCRdb applying MiXCR to the 5' RACE reads. The table has hundreds of thousands of distinct CDR3 sequences, 21% seen once; the top ten hold 4.3%. This clonotype has ten or more counts. What it recognizes is unknown. The sample was also reused in another study, on T cells expressing NK-cell markers.

This rearrangement joins TRBV24-1 to TRBJ2-5, with D possibly being TRBD2 (5 bases). Sequencing input: PBMCs. The receptor comes from a woman aged 18-29 years in good health. This CDR3 reads CATSDGGRETQYF. CDR3 sequence (DNA): TGTGCCACCAGTGATGGAGGTCGAGAGACCCAGTACTTC.